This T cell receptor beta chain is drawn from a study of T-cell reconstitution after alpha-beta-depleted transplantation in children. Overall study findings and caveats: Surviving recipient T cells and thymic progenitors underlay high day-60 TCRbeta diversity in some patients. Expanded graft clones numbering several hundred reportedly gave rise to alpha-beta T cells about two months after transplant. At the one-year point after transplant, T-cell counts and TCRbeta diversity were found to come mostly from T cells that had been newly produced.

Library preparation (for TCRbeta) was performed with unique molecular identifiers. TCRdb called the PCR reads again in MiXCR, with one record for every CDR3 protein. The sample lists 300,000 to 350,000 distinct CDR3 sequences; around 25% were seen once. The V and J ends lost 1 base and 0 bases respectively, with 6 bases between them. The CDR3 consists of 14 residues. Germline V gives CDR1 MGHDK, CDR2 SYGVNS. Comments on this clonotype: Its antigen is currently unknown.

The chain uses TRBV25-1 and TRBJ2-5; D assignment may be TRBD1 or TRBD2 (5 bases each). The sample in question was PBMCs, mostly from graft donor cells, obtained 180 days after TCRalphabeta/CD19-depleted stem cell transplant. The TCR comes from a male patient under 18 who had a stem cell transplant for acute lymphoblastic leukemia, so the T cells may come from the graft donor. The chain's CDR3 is CASSEWDHQETQYF. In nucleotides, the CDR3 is TGTGCCAGCAGTGAATGGGACCACCAAGAGACCCAGTACTTC.